Shown below are 26 T cell receptor beta chains from a single sample sequenced in a study of blood T cell repertoires in COVID-19. Profiling relied on immunoSEQ multiplex PCR, and the TCRdb table lists in-frame clones only, not all of them. Among 250,000 to 300,000 clones listed, roughly 80% were seen once. Sequenced sample: PBMCs or T cells enriched from blood (not recorded which). The receptors were sampled from a man aged 35 to 55 who had been exposed to COVID-19.

This chain connects TRBV24-1 to TRBJ1-2, with 10 positions matching TRBD1. Germline V lookup: CDR1 KGHDR, CDR2 SFDVKD. The V and J ends lost 4 bases and 8 bases, in that order; junction bases with no gene match: 6. The CDR3 covers 14 residues. This CDR3 reads CATSDRGQGRGYTF. Written as DNA, the CDR3 is TGTGCCACCAGTGACCGGGGACAGGGGCGCGGCTACACCTTC.

This clone was counted ten times or more. The rearrangement uses TRBV10-3 and TRBJ2-1; D is unresolved. Germline values: CDR1 ENHRY, CDR2 SYGVKD. V was cut by 8 bases and J by 5 bases, with 16 bases left in between. The CDR3 consists of 14 residues. CDR3 sequence: CAIGVETSNNEQFF. CDR3 in DNA: TGTGCCATCGGAGTGGAAACGAGCAACAATGAGCAGTTCTTC.

This chain connects TRBV4-1 to TRBJ1-1, with 10 bases aligning to TRBD1. Germline values: CDR1 MGHRA, CDR2 YSYEKL. The CDR3 has 15 residues. With V trimmed by 4 bases and J by 5 bases, 7 bases remained unmatched. The chain's CDR3 is CASSPRQGARTEAFF. CDR3 bases: TGCGCCAGCAGCCCCAGACAGGGGGCGCGGACTGAAGCTTTCTTT.

V usage is TRBV3-1 (or the pseudogene TRBV3-2) and J usage is TRBJ1-6; no definite D call. From germline, CDR1 is LGHDT and CDR2 YNNKEL (reference sequence). Trimming took 4 bases from V and 7 from J, leaving 2 bases between them. There are 11 residues in the CDR3. The CDR3, as DNA: TGTGCCAGCAGCCTAAATTCACCCCTCCACTTT. As protein: CASSLNSPLHF.

The genes are TRBV12-3 or TRBV12-4 and TRBJ2-3, with D possibly TRBD2 on 6 matching bases. Trimming took off 6 bases at V and 6 bases at J, with 13 bases between the two ends. The CDR3 sequence is 13 residues long. CDR3 bases: TGTGCCAGCAGGAGGAGGGCCAGGGATACGCAGTATTTT. Its protein is CASRRRARDTQYF.

The chain carries TRBV6-5 and TRBJ2-6; no definite D call. CDR3 length: 15 residues. CDR1 MNHEY and CDR2 SVGAGI come from the germline V gene. Trimming shortened V by 1 base and J by 2 bases, and 6 bases separated the two germline ends. CDR3 protein: CASSYLGTGANVLTF. Here the CDR3 DNA reads TGTGCCAGCAGTTACTTGGGCACTGGGGCCAACGTCCTGACTTTC.

This chain uses TRBV30 with TRBJ2-1, with 11 bases lining up with TRBD2. V shed 1 base, J shed 4 bases, and the junction held 6 bases outside the gene matches. In germline, CDR1 is GTSNPN, CDR2 SVGIG (reference sequence). The CDR3 sequence is 16 residues long. CDR3 bases: TGTGCCTGGAGTGGGAGACTAGCGGGGAGATACAATGAGCAGTTCTTC. Its protein product is CAWSGRLAGRYNEQFF.

The chain uses TRBV11-3 and TRBJ2-1, with 11 bases lining up with TRBD2. The junction had 13 bases not matched to a gene; V was cut back by 5 bases and J by 10 bases. This CDR3 is built from 16 residues. Germline V gene sequence: CDR1 SGHNT, CDR2 YENEEA. CDR3 amino acids: CASSPTSGRGGEEQFF. For the CDR3, the DNA is TGTGCCAGCAGCCCTACTAGCGGGAGAGGTGGTGAGGAGCAGTTCTTC.

This chain links TRBV30 with TRBJ2-7; 9 nucleotides line up with TRBD1. Germline lookup yields CDR1 GTSNPN and CDR2 SVGIG (reference sequence). The CDR3 is 15 amino acids. The V and J ends lost 5 bases and 0 bases, in that order; junction bases with no gene match: 8. CDR3: CAWLRRTGASYEQYF. The CDR3 bases are TGTGCCTGGCTGCGGAGGACAGGGGCCTCCTACGAGCAGTACTTC.

This chain links TRBV19 with TRBJ1-6, with D maybe TRBD1 (5 bases). V dropped 6 bases and J dropped 5 bases, with 11 bases sitting between them. The germline V gene encodes CDR1 LNHDA and CDR2 SQIVND (reference sequence). CDR3 length: 14 amino acids. CDR3 sequence: CASRSWGDNSPLHF. CDR3 DNA sequence: TGTGCCAGTAGATCCTGGGGGGATAATTCACCCCTCCACTTT.

This chain joins TRBV18 and TRBJ1-5, with 12 bases identical to TRBD1. The junction had 3 bases not matched to a gene; V was cut back by 6 bases and J by 6 bases. Germline CDR1 KGHSH, CDR2 LQKENI. The CDR3 length is 14 residues. The CDR3 reads CASSGTGGVQPQHF. The CDR3, as DNA: TGTGCCAGCTCGGGGACAGGGGGCGTTCAGCCCCAGCATTTT.

The gene calls are TRBV10-3 and TRBJ2-1; D is uncertain. Germline V gene lookup returns CDR1 ENHRY and CDR2 SYGVKD. Trimming removed 2 bases at V and 9 bases at J, with 8 bases between. This CDR3 spans 12 amino acids. For the CDR3, the DNA is TGTGCCATCAGTGAGGGCTTTCTTGAGCAGTTCTTC. Amino acids: CAISEGFLEQFF.

This rearrangement joins TRBV27 to TRBJ2-4; TRBD2 aligns across 7 bases. Losses at the gene ends were 8 bases for V and 7 bases for J; bases not matched to a gene: 8. The CDR3 is 13 residues long. Germline lookup yields CDR1 MNHEY and CDR2 SMNVEV (reference sequence). In DNA, the CDR3 is TGTGCCAGCGGGCGGGAGATCGAGAACATTCAGTACTTC. Translation gives CASGREIENIQYF.

CDR3 sequence reads: CAISDPRRQRERGDEQFF. The DNA for the CDR3 is TGTGCCATCAGTGACCCCCGGCGCCAGCGGGAGAGAGGGGATGAGCAGTTCTTC. This chain joins TRBV10-3 and TRBJ2-1, with 8 bases that match TRBD2. This CDR3 comprises 18 residues. Germline lookup yields CDR1 ENHRY and CDR2 SYGVKD. J lost 8 bases, V lost 3 bases, and 18 bases had no gene match.

J is TRBJ1-2 and V is TRBV5-1; TRBD1 matches at 8 bases. The CDR3 is 14 residues long. The V gene end was trimmed by 4 bases and the J gene end by 5 bases; junction bases not matched to a gene: 7. CDR1 is SGHRS and CDR2 is YFSETQ in the germline V gene. The DNA for the CDR3 is TGCGCCAGCAGCGTGGACAGGGATCGGTATGGCTACACCTTC. This translates into CASSVDRDRYGYTF.

The rearrangement links TRBV30 to TRBJ1-6; D perhaps matches TRBD1 (5 bases). The CDR3 is 13 amino acids. Per the germline V gene, CDR1 is GTSNPN and CDR2 is SVGIG (reference sequence). V was shortened by 1 base and J by 11 bases, with 12 bases between the two germline ends. The CDR3 region has the DNA TGTGCCTGGAGTGGAGACAGACGGGCACCCCTCCACTTT. Its protein product is CAWSGDRRAPLHF.

The genes are TRBV30 and TRBJ2-7; D might be TRBD1 (6 bases). CDR1 and CDR2 (germline): GTSNPN, SVGIG (reference sequence). The CDR3 runs to 14 residues. Trimming removed 5 bases at V and 0 bases at J, with 14 bases between. In DNA form, the CDR3 reads TGTGCCTGGGACCACAGGGCTCCCTCCTACGAGCAGTACTTC. This encodes CAWDHRAPSYEQYF.

In DNA, the CDR3 is TGTGCCAGCAGCTTATCTAGCGGGAACAATGAGCAGTTCTTC. Its protein product is CASSLSSGNNEQFF. The chain links TRBV7-8 to TRBJ2-1; 9 bases fit TRBD2. Germline lookup yields CDR1 SGHVS and CDR2 FQNEAQ. J lost 5 bases, V lost 2 bases, and 1 base had no gene match. The CDR3 loop spans 14 amino acids.

The J gene is TRBJ1-2, the V gene TRBV7-8, with D maybe TRBD1 (6 bases). V was shortened by 3 bases and J by 2 bases, with 13 bases between the two germline ends. CDR1 and CDR2 from the germline V gene are SGHVS and FQNEAQ. There are 15 residues in the CDR3. The CDR3 DNA follows: TGTGCCAGCAGCTTGAACAGGGCTTTAAACTATGGCTACACCTTC. Encoded protein: CASSLNRALNYGYTF.

The genes are TRBV27 and TRBJ2-2; 8 bases line up with TRBD2. J was trimmed by 4 bases and V by 3 bases; bases with no gene match: 7. CDR3 length: 16 amino acids. Germline V gene data show CDR1 as MNHEY and CDR2 as SMNVEV (reference sequence). The CDR3 sequence: CASSFGGSGITGELFF. The CDR3 DNA sequence: TGTGCCAGCAGTTTCGGGGGTAGCGGGATCACCGGGGAGCTGTTTTTT.

The rearrangement joins TRBV28 to TRBJ1-2, with unresolved D. Germline V CDR1 and CDR2: MDHEN, SYDVKM. This CDR3 comprises 12 residues. V dropped 4 bases and J dropped 10 bases, with 13 bases sitting between them. The CDR3 coding sequence is TGTGCCAGCAGTTCCCCGCCGGTCTCCTACACCTTC. Translating it yields CASSSPPVSYTF.

This clone was seen a single time. This chain connects TRBV7-3 to TRBJ2-1; possibly TRBD2 for D (5 bases). V was shortened by 2 bases and J by 1 base, with 15 bases between the two germline ends. Germline V CDR1 and CDR2: SGHTA, FQGTGA. The CDR3 is 17 amino acids. CDR3 amino acids: CASSLRVLADSYNEQFF. CDR3 DNA sequence: TGTGCCAGCAGCTTACGGGTGCTAGCTGATTCCTACAATGAGCAGTTCTTC.

The gene calls are TRBV18 and TRBJ2-1; 8 bases agree with TRBD1. J gave up 7 bases and V 0 bases, and 8 bases lay outside the gene matches. The CDR3 loop spans 16 amino acids. The germline CDR1 and CDR2 sequences are KGHSH and LQKENI. The CDR3 bases are TGTGCCAGCTCACCACCGTCAGGACAGGGTAGGAATGAGCAGTTCTTC. Protein product: CASSPPSGQGRNEQFF.

The V call is TRBV5-4, the J call TRBJ2-5, with 8 nucleotides matching TRBD2. Germline lookup yields CDR1 SGHNT and CDR2 YYREEE (reference sequence). The CDR3 runs 16 residues. V lost 0 bases and J lost 6; bases outside the gene matches: 10. The CDR3 here is CASSLGSGTVWQTQYF. The CDR3, as DNA: TGTGCCAGCAGCTTGGGTAGCGGGACCGTTTGGCAGACCCAGTACTTC.

This clone appeared once. The chain employs TRBV7-2 and TRBJ2-1, with 8 bases lining up with TRBD2. Per the germline V gene, CDR1 is SGHTA and CDR2 is FQGNSA. Trimming cost V 5 bases and J 8 bases; bases outside gene matches: 11. The CDR3 consists of 15 residues. The CDR3 region is CASSRMSGGRDEQFF. Here the CDR3 DNA reads TGTGCCAGCAGCCGGATGTCGGGAGGGCGGGATGAGCAGTTCTTC.

The genes are TRBV3-1 (or the pseudogene TRBV3-2) and TRBJ1-1, with D possibly matching TRBD1 (5 bases). This CDR3 region has 13 residues. Trimming removed 8 bases from V and 6 bases from J, with 16 bases in between. CDR1 is LGHDT and CDR2 is YNNKEL in the germline V gene (reference sequence). The CDR3 here is CASLRGGEAEAFF. CDR3 bases: TGTGCCAGCTTGCGCGGAGGGGAGGCTGAAGCTTTCTTT.